The present TCR beta chain was sequenced within a study of T cells in Graves' hyperthyroidism and ophthalmopathy. Overall study results and limits: Through a model of 13 V-J features, ophthalmopathy was separated from stable hyperthyroidism.

The investigators amplified TCR beta CDR3 regions from RNA transcripts. Primed by the HTBI set, a first-round RT-PCR was run on the TCR CDR3. TCRdb called the multiplex PCR reads again in MiXCR, with one record for every CDR3 protein. The sample records about 400,000 distinct CDR3 sequences, about 15% being singletons. This clonotype was seen repeatedly, ten times or more. No antigen is known for it. PBMCs were obtained from 10 ml fresh peripheral blood. Germline V gene data show CDR1 as SGHTA and CDR2 as FQGNSA. The germline V and J ends were trimmed by 1 base and 5 bases, with 6 bases remaining between them. This CDR3 is built from 13 residues.

V usage is TRBV7-2 and J usage is TRBJ1-5; maybe TRBD1 (5 bases). The sequence derives from a woman aged 25 to 39 with Graves' ophthalmopathy. The sample comprised blood. This CDR3 reads CASSLETDQPQHF. The CDR3 DNA reads TGTGCCAGCAGCTTAGAGACAGATCAGCCCCAGCATTTT.